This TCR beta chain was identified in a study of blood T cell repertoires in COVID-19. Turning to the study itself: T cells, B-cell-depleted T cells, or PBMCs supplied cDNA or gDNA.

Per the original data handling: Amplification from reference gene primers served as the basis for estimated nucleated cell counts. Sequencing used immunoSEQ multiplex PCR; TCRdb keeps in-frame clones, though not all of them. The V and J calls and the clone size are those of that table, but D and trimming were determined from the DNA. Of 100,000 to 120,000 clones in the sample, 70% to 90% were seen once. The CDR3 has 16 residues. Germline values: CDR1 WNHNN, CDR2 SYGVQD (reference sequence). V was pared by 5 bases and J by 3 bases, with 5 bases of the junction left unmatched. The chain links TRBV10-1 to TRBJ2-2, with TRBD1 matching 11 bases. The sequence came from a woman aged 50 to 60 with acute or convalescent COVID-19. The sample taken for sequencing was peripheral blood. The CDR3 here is CASSRTGGWDTGELFF. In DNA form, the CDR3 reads TGCGCCAGCAGTCGGACAGGGGGCTGGGACACCGGGGAGCTGTTTTTT.